These 16 T cell receptor beta chains share one sample of origin, sequenced in a study of blood T cell repertoires in COVID-19. Sequencing was performed with immunoSEQ multiplex PCR; in TCRdb, only in-frame clones are kept and a portion is missing. The sample holds some 120,000 clones, approximately 74% seen once. Material for sequencing was peripheral blood. Every receptor here comes from a man older than 75 with COVID-19, enrolled during active disease.

V and J are TRBV19 and TRBJ1-1; 7 nucleotides match TRBD1. V shed 6 bases and J 4 bases; nucleotides not matched to a gene: 8. CDR3 size: 14 residues. Germline V gene lookup returns CDR1 LNHDA and CDR2 SQIVND (reference sequence). CDR3 sequence: CASSHDAGGTEAFF. For the CDR3, the DNA is TGTGCCAGTAGCCACGACGCAGGGGGCACTGAAGCTTTCTTT.

The chain is built from TRBV21-1 and TRBJ2-7; the table's D call, TRBD1, was not checked against the DNA. TRBV21-1 is a pseudogene segment. The CDR3 length is 16 residues. The CDR3 DNA sequence: TGTGCCAGCAGGATCAATACCGGGACAGGGCTCTACGAGCAGTACTTC. This gives the protein CASRINTGTGLYEQYF.

This chain links TRBV2 with TRBJ2-4; D gene unclear. This CDR3 is 14 amino acids long. The V gene's germline CDR1 is SNHLY and CDR2 FYNNEI. The V end was cut by 6 bases, the J end by 1 base, with 10 bases between. The CDR3 nucleotides are TGTGCCAGCAGAGGAGACGGGGCCAAAAACATTCAGTACTTC. It codes for CASRGDGAKNIQYF.

This clone was detected ten times or more. The chain couples TRBV28 to TRBJ1-5; TRBD1 agrees at 10 bases. With V trimmed by 6 bases and J by 2 bases, 4 bases remained unmatched. CDR3 size: 15 residues. Germline V CDR1 and CDR2: MDHEN, SYDVKM. The CDR3 is CASRPGTGGNQPQHF. DNA for the CDR3: TGTGCCAGCAGACCGGGGACAGGGGGCAATCAGCCCCAGCATTTT.

The CDR3, as DNA: TGTGCCAGTAGTAACAGAGGGACAGACAATGAGCAGTTCTTC. Protein sequence: CASSNRGTDNEQFF. V gene TRBV19 combines with J gene TRBJ2-1; 7 nucleotides line up with TRBD1. The trim removed 4 bases at V and 5 bases at J, leaving 5 bases unmatched. The CDR3 sequence is 14 residues long. Germline-derived CDR1 and CDR2 are LNHDA and SQIVND (reference sequence).

This clone was seen more than once but under ten times. The chain combines TRBV3-1 (or the pseudogene TRBV3-2) with TRBJ2-7; TRBD2 matches at 9 bases. V was clipped by 4 bases and J by 4 bases; unmatched bases: 8. Germline V gene lookup returns CDR1 LGHDT and CDR2 YNNKEL (reference sequence). The CDR3 sequence is 15 residues long. CDR3 loop: CASSRGTSGSYEQYF. CDR3 coding DNA: TGTGCCAGCAGCCGGGGAACTAGCGGGTCTTACGAGCAGTACTTC.

The rearrangement uses TRBV6-5 and TRBJ2-7; weak D call: TRBD1 (6 bases). The CDR3 totals 11 residues. The germline V gene has CDR1 MNHEY and CDR2 SVGAGI. Deletions cut 6 bases from V and 3 bases from J, with 6 bases between. In nucleotides, the CDR3 is TGTGCCAGCAGAGGGGGCTACGAGCAGTACTTC. Its protein product is CASRGGYEQYF.

This chain links TRBV2 with TRBJ2-1; TRBD2 matches 7 bases. The CDR3 contains 16 residues. Germline assignment: CDR1 SNHLY and CDR2 FYNNEI. Losses at the gene ends were 2 bases for V and 10 bases for J; bases not matched to a gene: 14. The CDR3 bases are TGTGCCAGCAGTGAACTGGCGGGAGATGGATTCCGCGAGCAGTTCTTC. Translating gives CASSELAGDGFREQFF.

The genes are TRBV7-8 and TRBJ2-5; 14 bases agree with TRBD2. The junction had 9 bases not matched to a gene; V was cut back by 2 bases and J by 4 bases. Germline-derived CDR1 and CDR2 are SGHVS and FQNEAQ. CDR3 length: 18 residues. CDR3 DNA sequence: TGTGCCAGCAGCTTAAGTGGGACTAGCGGGAGAGTCCCAGAGACCCAGTACTTC. Amino acid sequence: CASSLSGTSGRVPETQYF. Drawing the rest from reference TRBV7-8 and TRBJ2-5, the complete variable domain is GAGVSQSPRYKVAKRGQDVALRCDPISGHVSLFWYQQALGQGPEFLTYFQNEAQLDKSGLPSDRFFAERPEGSVSTLKIQRTQQEDSAVYLCASSLSGTSGRVPETQYFGPGTRLLVL.

This clone has only a few counts. The chain combines TRBV21-1 with TRBJ2-1; whether TRBD1, the table's D call, matches the DNA was not checked. TRBV21-1 is labeled a pseudogene. The CDR3 extends over 16 amino acids. The CDR3 is CASSKLGLPSYNEQFF. CDR3 nucleotide sequence: TGTGCCAGCAGCAAACTGGGGCTTCCCTCCTACAATGAGCAGTTCTTC.

The J gene is TRBJ1-2, the V gene TRBV2, with D possibly being TRBD1 (5 bases). Trimming took 7 bases from V and 4 from J, leaving 16 bases between them. CDR3 length equals 14 residues. The germline gives CDR1 SNHLY, CDR2 FYNNEI. CDR3 region: CASKYTQDTYGYTF. CDR3 in DNA: TGTGCCAGCAAATACACACAGGATACCTATGGCTACACCTTC.

The V call is TRBV11-2, the J call TRBJ2-7; D is possibly TRBD1 (5 bases). This CDR3 comprises 13 residues. V lost 2 bases and J 3 bases, leaving 8 bases between the germline ends. Germline values: CDR1 SGHAT, CDR2 FQNNGV. The CDR3 nucleotides are TGTGCCAGCAGCTTAAGACAGTTCTACGAGCAGTACTTC. This encodes CASSLRQFYEQYF.

V gene TRBV28 combines with J gene TRBJ1-5; the match to TRBD1 covers 10 bases. V lost 5 bases to trimming and J lost 5 bases; unmatched junction nucleotides: 9. Germline V CDR1 and CDR2: MDHEN, SYDVKM. This CDR3 comprises 16 residues. The DNA of the CDR3 is TGTGCCAGCAGTGTCACCGGGACAGGGGATCATCAGCCCCAGCATTTT. It encodes CASSVTGTGDHQPQHF.

The chain combines TRBV18 with TRBJ2-3; a possible D gene is TRBD2 (7 bases). This CDR3 comprises 14 residues. V dropped 6 bases and J dropped 1 base, with 11 bases sitting between them. In germline, CDR1 is KGHSH, CDR2 LQKENI. Here the CDR3 DNA reads TGTGCCAGCTCCGCGGGGGCCCGCACAGATACGCAGTATTTT. Amino acid sequence: CASSAGARTDTQYF. The variable domain in full, with the rest retrieved from reference TRBV18 and TRBJ2-3, is NAGVMQNPRHLVRRRGQEARLRCSPMKGHSHVYWYRQLPEEGLKFMVYLQKENIIDESGMPKERFSAEFPKEGPSILRIQQVVRGDSAAYFCASSAGARTDTQYFGPGTRLTVL.

The V call is TRBV5-1, the J call TRBJ2-1; 13 bases align to TRBD2. Germline V gene lookup returns CDR1 SGHRS and CDR2 YFSETQ. The CDR3 is 16 amino acids. V trimming: 6 bases; J trimming: 6 bases; junction bases outside the gene matches: 9. CDR3 coding DNA: TGCGCCAGCAATAGTATGGGGACTAGCGGGATCAATGAGCAGTTCTTC. Translating it yields CASNSMGTSGINEQFF.

The V gene is TRBV10-3, the J gene TRBJ2-7, with D possibly TRBD2 on 5 matching bases. From germline, CDR1 is ENHRY and CDR2 SYGVKD. V gave up 9 bases and J gave up 2 bases, with 14 bases separating them. CDR3 length: 13 residues. CDR3 bases: TGTGCCATAACGAAGGGAGTAACCTACGAGCAGTACTTC. Translated: CAITKGVTYEQYF.